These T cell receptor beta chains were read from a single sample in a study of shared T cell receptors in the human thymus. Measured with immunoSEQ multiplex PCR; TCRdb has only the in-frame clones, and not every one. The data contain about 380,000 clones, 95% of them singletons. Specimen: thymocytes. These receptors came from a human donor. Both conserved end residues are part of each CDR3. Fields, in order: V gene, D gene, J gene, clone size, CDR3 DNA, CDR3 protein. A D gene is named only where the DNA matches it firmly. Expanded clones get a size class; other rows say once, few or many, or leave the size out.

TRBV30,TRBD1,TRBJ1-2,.,TGTGCCTGGACGTGGGACAGTCCCTATAGCACCTTC,CAWTWDSPYSTF
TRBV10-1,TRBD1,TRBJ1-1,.,TGCGCCAGCTCCGGGACAGGGAACATCTGGGACACTGAAGCTTTCTTT,CASSGTGNIWDTEAFF
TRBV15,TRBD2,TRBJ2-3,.,TGTGCCACCAGTCGCGGACTAGGGGCAGATACGCAGTATTTT,CATSRGLGADTQYF
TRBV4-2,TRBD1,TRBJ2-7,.,TGTGCCAGCAGCCAAGAGAGACAGGGGCGCGAGCAGTACTTC,CASSQERQGREQYF
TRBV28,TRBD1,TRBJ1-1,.,TGTGCCAGCACCTGGGGGACAGGGGAAGGAAACACTGAAGCTTTCTTT,CASTWGTGEGNTEAFF
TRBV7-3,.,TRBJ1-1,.,TGTGCCAGCAGCTCCGTTGCAGGGTGTGCTGGGAACACTGAAGCTTTCTTT,CASSSVAGCAGNTEAFF
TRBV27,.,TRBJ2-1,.,TGTGCCAGCAGTCCCTCGTATAGCTCCTACAATGAGCAGTTCTTC,CASSPSYSSYNEQFF
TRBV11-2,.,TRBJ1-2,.,TGTGCCAGCAGCGTCAGCCGGACGGACTATGGCTACACCTTC,CASSVSRTDYGYTF
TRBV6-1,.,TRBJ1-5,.,TGTGCCAGCACCCTTGGGGGCAGCGTTAATCAGCCCCAGCATTTT,CASTLGGSVNQPQHF
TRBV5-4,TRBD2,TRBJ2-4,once,TGTGCCAGCAGCCCCTCGGAGGGAGGGCCTATGGATACCAAAAACATTCAGTACTTC,CASSPSEGGPMDTKNIQYF
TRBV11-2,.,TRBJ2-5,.,TGTGCCAGCAGCTTAGATCTCTCAGTGCGTGAGACCCAGTACTTC,CASSLDLSVRETQYF
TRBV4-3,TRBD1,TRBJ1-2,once,TGCGCCAGCAGCCAAAACGTATCGACGGGACAGGAGTATGGCTACACCTTC,CASSQNVSTGQEYGYTF
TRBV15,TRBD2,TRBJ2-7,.,TGTGCCACCAGCAGAGGGCAGGGAGGGTCCTACGAGCAGTACTTC,CATSRGQGGSYEQYF
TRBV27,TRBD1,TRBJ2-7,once,TGTGCCAGCAGGCGCAAATATCCGGGACAGGGCCCCCCATCAAGCTACTACGAGCAGTACTTC,CASRRKYPGQGPPSSYYEQYF
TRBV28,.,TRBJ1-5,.,TGTGCCAGCGGATCACCTCCCCTCAATCAGCCCCAGCATTTT,CASGSPPLNQPQHF
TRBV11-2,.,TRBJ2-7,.,TGTGCCAGCAGCTCATTGTCATCGGGGGAAGACAGGGACCCCTACGAGCAGTACTTC,CASSSLSSGEDRDPYEQYF
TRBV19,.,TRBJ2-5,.,TGTGCCAGTCGTAGACGGACGAAAGAGACCCAGTACTTC,CASRRRTKETQYF
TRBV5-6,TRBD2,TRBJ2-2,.,TGTGCCAGCAGCTCATCTAGCGGGCCGAACACCGGGGAGCTGTTTTTT,CASSSSSGPNTGELFF
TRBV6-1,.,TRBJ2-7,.,TGTGCCAGCAGTGAGAGGTGGGCCTACAGGAGAGAAGAGTACGAGCAGTACTTC,CASSERWAYRREEYEQYF
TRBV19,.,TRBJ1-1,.,TGTGCCAGTACCTCAGCGGTCCAAAACGGTGAAGCTTTCTTT,CASTSAVQNGEAFF
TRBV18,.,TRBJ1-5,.,TGTGCCAGCTCAGGGGGGTATAGCAATCAGCCCCAGCATTTT,CASSGGYSNQPQHF
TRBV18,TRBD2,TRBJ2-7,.,TGTGCCAGCTCACTAGCTCCGGGACTAGCCGCACACGAGCAGTACTTC,CASSLAPGLAAHEQYF
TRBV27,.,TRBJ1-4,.,TGTGCCAGCAGTTTATCGGGCCAGAGCAATGAAAAACTGTTTTTT,CASSLSGQSNEKLFF
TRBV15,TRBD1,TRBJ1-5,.,TGTGCCACCAGTAACAGGGGGAGAGAGCCCCAGCATTTT,CATSNRGREPQHF
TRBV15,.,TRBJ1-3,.,TGTGCCACCAGCTCACCCCCGGGAGCCAGGGGAAACACCATATATTTT,CATSSPPGARGNTIYF
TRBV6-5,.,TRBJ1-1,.,TGTGCCAGCAGTTACTCGAACAGGTGGAACACTGAAGCTTTCTTT,CASSYSNRWNTEAFF
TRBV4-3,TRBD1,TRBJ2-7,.,TGCGCCAGCAGCCAAGATCGAGGGGACAGGGAATCCTACGAGCAGTACTTC,CASSQDRGDRESYEQYF
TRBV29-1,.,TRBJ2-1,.,TGCAGCGTTCTTAGGTGGAGTATTGGGTTTGATGAGCAGTTCTTC,CSVLRWSIGFDEQFF
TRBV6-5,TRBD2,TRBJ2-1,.,TGTGCCAGCAGTTACCAGCGGGAGGGCGGGGAGCAGTTCTTC,CASSYQREGGEQFF
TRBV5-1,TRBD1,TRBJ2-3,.,TGCGCCAGCAGCTTGACCGACAGGGGGCGGGCAGATACGCAGTATTTT,CASSLTDRGRADTQYF
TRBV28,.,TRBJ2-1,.,TGTGCCAGCAGGACTTCCCCCGGGACTCTCCAGCTCGGGGAGCAGTTCTTC,CASRTSPGTLQLGEQFF
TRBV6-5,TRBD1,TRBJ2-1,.,TGTGCCAGCAGTTACAACGGACAGGAGAACAATGAGCAGTTCTTC,CASSYNGQENNEQFF